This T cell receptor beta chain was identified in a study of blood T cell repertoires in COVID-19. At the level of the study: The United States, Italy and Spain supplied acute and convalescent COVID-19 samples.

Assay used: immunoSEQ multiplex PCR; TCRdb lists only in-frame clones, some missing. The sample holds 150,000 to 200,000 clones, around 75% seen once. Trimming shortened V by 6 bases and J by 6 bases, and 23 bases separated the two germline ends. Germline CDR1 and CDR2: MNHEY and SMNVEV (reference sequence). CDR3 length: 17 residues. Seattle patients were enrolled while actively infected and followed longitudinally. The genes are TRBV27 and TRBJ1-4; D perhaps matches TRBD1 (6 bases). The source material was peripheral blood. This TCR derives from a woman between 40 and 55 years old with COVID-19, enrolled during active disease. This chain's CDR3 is CASSSFHVGGGDEKLFF. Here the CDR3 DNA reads TGTGCCAGCAGCAGTTTTCACGTGGGAGGGGGAGATGAAAAACTGTTTTTT.